Each of the 13 T cell receptor beta chains below was sequenced from the same sample in a study of cytomegalovirus exposure and HLA in healthy donors. The study ran its PCR with 60 Vbeta and 13 Jbeta primers. Measured with immunoSEQ multiplex PCR; TCRdb has only the in-frame clones, and not every one. The data show roughly 140,000 clones, with about 80% seen just once and approximately 4.1% held by the top ten. Sequencing was performed on PBMCs. The receptors were sampled from a man in his forties in good health and CMV-seronegative.

The V call is TRBV29-1, the J call TRBJ2-3; 9 nucleotides line up with TRBD2. With 7 bases clipped from V and 0 bases from J, the junction kept 14 bases outside the gene matches. The CDR3 contains 17 residues. Germline V gene lookup returns CDR1 SQVTM and CDR2 ANQGSEA. The CDR3 bases are TGCAGCGCAAGGACTAGCGCGGGACTAACTAGCACAGATACGCAGTATTTT. This gives the protein CSARTSAGLTSTDTQYF.

The rearrangement joins TRBV5-1 to TRBJ1-2, with TRBD1 matching over 11 bases. The J segment lost 7 bases and the V segment lost 1 base, leaving 6 bases of the junction unmatched. The CDR3 totals 15 residues. CDR1 and CDR2 from the germline V gene are SGHRS and YFSETQ. The CDR3 coding sequence is TGCGCCAGCAGCTTGACTGGACAGGGGGCGAGTGGCTACACCTTC. Its protein product is CASSLTGQGASGYTF.

CDR3 DNA: TGTGCCAGCAGCGGGACTAGCGGGGGGCCGGGGAATGAGCAGTTCTTC. Its translation is CASSGTSGGPGNEQFF. The V gene is TRBV6-6, the J gene TRBJ2-1; 15 nucleotides align to TRBD2. Germline V lookup: CDR1 MNHNY, CDR2 SVGAGI (reference sequence). J was trimmed by 7 bases and V by 6 bases; bases with no gene match: 7. The CDR3 extends over 16 amino acids.

The gene calls are TRBV29-1 and TRBJ2-5; 10 bases line up with TRBD2. The better agreement between TRBJ2-7 and the DNA end casts doubt on the J call. Germline CDR1 and CDR2: SQVTM and ANQGSEA. The CDR3 is 13 residues long. The CDR3 DNA reads TGCAGCGTGAAAGCGGGGGGGCCAGGCGAGCAGTACTTC. It codes for CSVKAGGPGEQYF.

The chain couples TRBV6-5 to TRBJ2-7; 7 bases are a match to TRBD1. The CDR3 has 15 amino acids. From germline, CDR1 is MNHEY and CDR2 SVGAGI. The ends lost 6 bases at V and 1 base at J; junction bases unmatched: 9. The CDR3 here is CASRSPGTASYEQYF. CDR3 nucleotide sequence: TGTGCCAGCAGAAGCCCCGGGACAGCTTCCTACGAGCAGTACTTC.

V usage is TRBV19 and J usage is TRBJ1-5, with 8 bases aligning to TRBD1. J gave up 3 bases and V 4 bases, and 5 bases lay outside the gene matches. The CDR3 runs 15 residues. From germline, CDR1 is LNHDA and CDR2 SQIVND (reference sequence). The CDR3 nucleotides are TGTGCCAGTAGTAGGGGACAGGTCTTCAATCAGCCCCAGCATTTT. The encoded protein is CASSRGQVFNQPQHF.

The chain recombines TRBV7-3 with TRBJ2-2, with TRBD1 identical over 9 bases. This CDR3 contains 16 residues. Germline loops: CDR1 SGHTA, CDR2 FQGTGA. V was clipped by 2 bases and J by 5 bases; unmatched bases: 6. CDR3 nucleotide sequence: TGTGCCAGCAGCTTAGGGACAGGGTCGGGAACCGGGGAGCTGTTTTTT. Its protein is CASSLGTGSGTGELFF.

The chain employs TRBV5-1 and TRBJ2-7, with TRBD1 matching over 10 bases. This CDR3 is built from 15 residues. V was pared by 4 bases and J by 2 bases, with 6 bases of the junction left unmatched. Per the germline V gene, CDR1 is SGHRS and CDR2 is YFSETQ. The CDR3 is CASSLGQGLPYEQYF. The CDR3 DNA follows: TGCGCCAGCAGCCTGGGACAGGGGTTACCCTACGAGCAGTACTTC.

This chain links TRBV7-9 with TRBJ1-1, with 9 bases matching TRBD1. This CDR3 spans 17 amino acids. V lost 4 bases to trimming and J lost 0 bases; unmatched junction nucleotides: 9. Germline values: CDR1 SEHNR, CDR2 FQNEAQ (reference sequence). CDR3 DNA: TGTGCCAGCAGCTCCGGTCCCGGGACAGGGATGAACACTGAAGCTTTCTTT. Translated, it gives CASSSGPGTGMNTEAFF.

The chain employs TRBV28 and TRBJ1-6; a weak D match, TRBD1 (6 bases). V dropped 2 bases and J dropped 7 bases, with 15 bases sitting between them. CDR1 and CDR2 from the germline V gene are MDHEN and SYDVKM. The CDR3 covers 16 residues. As DNA, the CDR3 is TGTGCCAGCAGTTTAGACGGGGGGCTCGGGAATTCACCCCTCCACTTT. Amino acids: CASSLDGGLGNSPLHF.

In its sample, this clone was seen a few times. The V and J genes are TRBV7-6 and TRBJ1-4; no clear D gene. There are 16 residues in the CDR3. V gave up 4 bases and J gave up 0 bases, with 12 bases separating them. Germline V gene data show CDR1 as SGHVS and CDR2 as FNYEAQ. The CDR3 is CASSSSGTATNEKLFF. The CDR3 DNA sequence: TGTGCCAGCAGCTCCTCGGGAACTGCAACTAATGAAAAACTGTTTTTT.

This clone appeared a single time. V and J are TRBV25-1 and TRBJ1-2; tentatively, D is TRBD1 (6 bases). Deletions cut 4 bases from V and 5 bases from J, with 14 bases between. Germline loops: CDR1 MGHDK, CDR2 SYGVNS. The length of the CDR3 is 14 residues. The CDR3 sequence: CASSGGQGRYGYTF. CDR3 in DNA: TGTGCCAGCAGTGGGGGACAAGGGAGATATGGCTACACCTTC.

CDR3 residues: CASSLQGSYEQYF. The CDR3 nucleotides read TGTGCCAGCAGCTTGCAGGGGTCTTACGAGCAGTACTTC. The chain couples TRBV5-4 to TRBJ2-7; D is possibly TRBD1 (6 bases). Trimming removed 1 base from V and 4 bases from J, with 9 bases in between. CDR1 and CDR2 (germline): SGHNT, YYREEE (reference sequence). This CDR3 contains 13 residues.